Listed below are T cell receptor beta chains from one sample, sequenced in a study of blood T cell repertoires in COVID-19. Here immunoSEQ multiplex PCR was the method, and the copy in TCRdb shows in-frame clones only, minus some. The sample lists approximately 280,000 clones, about nine tenths occurring once. Source material: peripheral blood. These receptors were obtained from a man aged 45-65 years with acute or convalescent COVID-19. CDR3s leave out the opening cysteine and the closing phenylalanine or tryptophan.

j_gene | v_gene | CDR3aa
TRBJ2-3 | TRBV5-5 | ASFRGASTDTQY
TRBJ1-1 | TRBV6-5 | ASSYLQEGNTEAF
TRBJ2-7 | TRBV6-5 | AFPDRGDEQY
TRBJ1-1 | TRBV5-1 | ASSLAPGPPNTEAF
TRBJ2-7 | TRBV19 | ASSDRDRVYEQY
TRBJ1-1 | TRBV6-5 | ASRLTGNTEAF
TRBJ2-7 | TRBV28 | ASSPFPGTTYEQY
TRBJ1-5 | TRBV10-1 | ASSLQGDQPQH
TRBJ2-6 | TRBV6-5 | ASSYYGSGANVLT
TRBJ1-2 | TRBV7-3 | ASSLHAGQGADGYT
TRBJ2-1 | TRBV29-1 | SVGMGLAENEQF
TRBJ2-7 | TRBV10-3 | AISDRTVQMDEQY
TRBJ2-7 | TRBV3-1/TRBV3-2 | ASSQGGDGEQY
TRBJ2-7 | TRBV5-1 | ASSIGASGGYDEQY
TRBJ1-1 | TRBV5-6 | ASSWTGVMNTEAF
TRBJ2-1 | TRBV18 | ASSPGQGSYNEQF
TRBJ2-2 | TRBV9 | ASSVRGEGTGELF
TRBJ1-6 | TRBV6-5 | ASSPGGSGSPLH
TRBJ2-5 | TRBV10-2 | ASSLGEGETQY
TRBJ1-5 | TRBV19 | ASRSQGGNQPQH
TRBJ1-1 | TRBV5-1 | ASSSGGDRLGEAF
TRBJ1-1 | TRBV7-2 | ASSLGTANTEAF
TRBJ1-4 | TRBV15 | ATSRTGQLSEKLF
TRBJ2-3 | TRBV5-4 | ASSLPTSGGTDTQY
TRBJ2-1 | TRBV10-3 | AISRRGGQDEQF
TRBJ1-1 | TRBV3-1/TRBV3-2 | ASRTGGTNTEAF
TRBJ1-1 | TRBV7-3 | ASSSTGRTEAF
TRBJ1-1 | TRBV5-1 | ASSSQGWSTEAF
TRBJ1-5 | TRBV2 | ASSRGEGPNQPQH
TRBJ2-2 | TRBV2 | ASTYTGELF
TRBJ2-7 | TRBV9 | ASSVGGAVGYEQY
TRBJ2-7 | TRBV7-9 | ASSSSSYEQY
TRBJ1-2 | TRBV18 | ASSPTDSYGYT
TRBJ1-3 | TRBV3-1/TRBV3-2 | ASSLDSSGNTIY
TRBJ2-7 | TRBV25-1 | ATQLSYEQY
TRBJ2-7 | TRBV11-1 | ASSLAGVGTYEQY
TRBJ1-2 | TRBV6-5 | ASRRGLGYT
TRBJ2-7 | TRBV10-3 | AISESGGRVSEQY
TRBJ2-7 | TRBV3-1/TRBV3-2 | ASSPLQGYEQY
TRBJ2-7 | TRBV15 | ATSRAPLVAGTSYEQY
TRBJ1-2 | TRBV12-3/TRBV12-4 | ASSIDSALRYT
TRBJ2-7 | TRBV3-1/TRBV3-2 | ASSQDLGLAGGHLPYEQY
TRBJ2-5 | TRBV7-9 | ASSSSSKSQETQY
TRBJ2-3 | TRBV18 | ASSPGSSDTQY
TRBJ2-6 | TRBV7-9 | AMGGTGANVLT
TRBJ2-7 | TRBV5-4 | ASSSEAYEQY
TRBJ1-5 | TRBV7-2 | ASSLQVYQPQH
TRBJ2-7 | TRBV30 | AWNRVGYEQY
TRBJ2-5 | TRBV5-4 | ASSVAGEDETQY
TRBJ1-4 | TRBV5-1 | ASSLSPNEKLF
TRBJ2-1 | TRBV7-8 | ASSSNSEQF
TRBJ2-5 | TRBV4-1 | ASSPGGQRETQY
TRBJ2-3 | TRBV3-1/TRBV3-2 | ASSQGAFTDTQY
TRBJ2-2 | TRBV7-8 | ASSLPPAGNTGELF
TRBJ1-1 | TRBV9 | ASNGGTHGDTEAF
TRBJ1-2 | TRBV6-6 | ASSYSNGGLNGYT
TRBJ2-1 | TRBV11-2 | ASKIRDSAYNEQF
TRBJ1-5 | TRBV6-5 | ASSYPGQGQPQH
TRBJ1-1 | TRBV7-9 | ASSLQGDGTEAF
TRBJ1-1 | TRBV7-8 | ASSWTPGEGTEAF